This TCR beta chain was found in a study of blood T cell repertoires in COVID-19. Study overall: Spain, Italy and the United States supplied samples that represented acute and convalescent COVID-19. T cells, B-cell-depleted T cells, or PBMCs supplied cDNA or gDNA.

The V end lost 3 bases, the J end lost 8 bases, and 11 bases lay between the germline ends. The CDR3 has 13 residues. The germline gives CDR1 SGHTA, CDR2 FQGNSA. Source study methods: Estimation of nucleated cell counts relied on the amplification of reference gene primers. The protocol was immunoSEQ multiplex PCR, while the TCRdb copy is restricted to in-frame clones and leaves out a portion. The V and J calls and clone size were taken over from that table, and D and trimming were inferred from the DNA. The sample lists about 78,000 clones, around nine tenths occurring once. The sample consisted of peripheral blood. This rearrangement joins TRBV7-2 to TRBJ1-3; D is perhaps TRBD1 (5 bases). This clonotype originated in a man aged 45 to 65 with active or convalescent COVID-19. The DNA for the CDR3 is TGTGCCAGCAGCTTGGGGCAGGACGACACCATATATTTT. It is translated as CASSLGQDDTIYF.